The sample holds one count of the clone carrying this T cell receptor (beta chain). Its target is unknown. This sample is part of a study of identifying expanded T cells in peripheral blood. The length of the CDR3 is 17 residues. Trimming cost V 1 base and J 5 bases; bases outside gene matches: 8. CDR1 is MGHRA, CDR2 YSYEKL, per germline. Assay used: immunoSEQ multiplex PCR; TCRdb lists only in-frame clones, some missing. This sample yields fewer than 55,000 clones, of which less than 85% are seen a single time; 11% to 15% belongs to the top ten. Whole-study findings and limits: Over around two and four weeks, about 16 and 19 clones changed, versus 1.2 between replicates. Clone count variance between roughly 2-week samples rose with total template count.

No infections or other immune events were documented during collection. The sequenced material came from blood. The source of this sequence is a person aged 18 to 69 in good health. The chain combines TRBV4-1 with TRBJ2-2; 9 positions match TRBD2. The chain's CDR3 is CASSQGPGGGETGELFF. CDR3 bases: TGCGCCAGCAGCCAAGGCCCCGGCGGGGGGGAAACCGGGGAGCTGTTTTTT.